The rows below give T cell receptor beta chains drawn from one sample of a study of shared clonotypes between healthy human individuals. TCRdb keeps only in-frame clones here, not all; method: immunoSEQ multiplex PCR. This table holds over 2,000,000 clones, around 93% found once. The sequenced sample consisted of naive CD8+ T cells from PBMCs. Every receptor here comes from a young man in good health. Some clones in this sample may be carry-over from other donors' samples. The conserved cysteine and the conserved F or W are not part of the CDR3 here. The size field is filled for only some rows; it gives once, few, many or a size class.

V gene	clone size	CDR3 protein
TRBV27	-	ASSGYQAAYNEQF
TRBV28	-	ASRPGLAGVEDTQY
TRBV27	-	ASSPFTGTLATNEKLF
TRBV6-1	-	ASSESPPVWGHNEQF
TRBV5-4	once	ASSSVAGTSSYEQY
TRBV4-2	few	ASSQVAAGDTEAF
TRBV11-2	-	ASSGRTGVLDTQY
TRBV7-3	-	ASSITGDTQY
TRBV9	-	ASSGELARGGYEQY
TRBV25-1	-	ASSEYNRGMGEQF
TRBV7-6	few	ASSSRGSIGELF
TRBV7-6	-	ASSPQQGTYEQY
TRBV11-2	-	ASSLESRGRIYEQY
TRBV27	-	ASSLSVTGRYNEQF
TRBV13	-	ASSTDLLAGGPGELF
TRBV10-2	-	ASSEFGLRTDTQY
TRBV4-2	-	ASSQDWTGQGHEQY
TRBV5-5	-	ASSPLRSSGANVLT
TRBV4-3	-	ASSQCSGSGNEQF
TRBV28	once	ASVGQAWTQY
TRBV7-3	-	ASSLMQGGTDTQY
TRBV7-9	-	ASRSGGTYEQY
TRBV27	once	ASSFHGGNQPQH
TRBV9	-	ASSGGRRHQETQY
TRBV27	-	ASSLRSPTYEQY
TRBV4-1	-	ASSHGTSSYEQY
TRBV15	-	ATSRPDRGRYEQY
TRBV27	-	ASSLIGGQETQY
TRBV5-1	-	ASSFKPSGRADETQY
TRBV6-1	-	ASSSGWGPSQPQH
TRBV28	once	ASRQLSDSYYNEQF
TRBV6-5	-	ASSYSWDMNTEAF
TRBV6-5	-	ASSYRGRSGDTIY
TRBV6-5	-	ASRKGQLYNEQF
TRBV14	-	ASSPFPFDSSQETQY
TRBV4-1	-	ASSQEGGSPGEQY
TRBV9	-	ASSPRGGTSLAGELF
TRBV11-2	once	AGGWEEGRSSSGNTIY
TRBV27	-	ASSLSDRGVDGYT
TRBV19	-	ASITSPRGLHQETQY
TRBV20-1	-	SARPKNIQY